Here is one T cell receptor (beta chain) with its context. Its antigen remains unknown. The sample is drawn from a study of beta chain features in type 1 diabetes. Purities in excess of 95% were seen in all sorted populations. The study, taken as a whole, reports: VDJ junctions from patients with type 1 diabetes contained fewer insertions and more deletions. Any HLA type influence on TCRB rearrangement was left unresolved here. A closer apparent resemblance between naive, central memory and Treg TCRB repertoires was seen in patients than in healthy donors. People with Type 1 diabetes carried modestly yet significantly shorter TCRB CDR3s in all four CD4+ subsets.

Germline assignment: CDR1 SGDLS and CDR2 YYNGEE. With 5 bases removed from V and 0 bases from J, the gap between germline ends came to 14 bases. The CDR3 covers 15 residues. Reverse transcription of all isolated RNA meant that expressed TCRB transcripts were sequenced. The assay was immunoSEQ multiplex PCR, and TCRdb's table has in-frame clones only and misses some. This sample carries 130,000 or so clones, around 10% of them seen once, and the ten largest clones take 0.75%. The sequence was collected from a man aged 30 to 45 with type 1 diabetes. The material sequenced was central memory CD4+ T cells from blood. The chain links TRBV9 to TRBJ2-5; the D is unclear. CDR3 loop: CASSPSHSHQETQYF. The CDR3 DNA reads TGTGCCAGCAGTCCGAGCCACAGCCACCAAGAGACCCAGTACTTC.